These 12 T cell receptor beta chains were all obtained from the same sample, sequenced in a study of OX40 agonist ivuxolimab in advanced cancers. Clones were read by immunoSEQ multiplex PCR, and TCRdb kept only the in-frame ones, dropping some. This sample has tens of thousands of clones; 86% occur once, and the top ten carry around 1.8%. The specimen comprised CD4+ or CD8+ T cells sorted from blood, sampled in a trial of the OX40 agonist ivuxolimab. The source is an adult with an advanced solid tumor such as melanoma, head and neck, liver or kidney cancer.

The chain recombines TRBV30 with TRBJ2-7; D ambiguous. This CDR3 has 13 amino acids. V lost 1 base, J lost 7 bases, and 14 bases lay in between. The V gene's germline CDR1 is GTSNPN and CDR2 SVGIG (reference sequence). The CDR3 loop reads CAWSAPPSKEQYF. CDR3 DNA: TGTGCCTGGAGTGCCCCCCCTAGTAAAGAGCAGTACTTC.

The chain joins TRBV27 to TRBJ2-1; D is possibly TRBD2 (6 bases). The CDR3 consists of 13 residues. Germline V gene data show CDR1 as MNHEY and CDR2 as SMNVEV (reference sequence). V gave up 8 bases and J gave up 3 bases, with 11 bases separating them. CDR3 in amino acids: CASSGVFYNEQFF. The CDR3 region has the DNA TGTGCCAGCTCGGGGGTTTTCTACAATGAGCAGTTCTTC.

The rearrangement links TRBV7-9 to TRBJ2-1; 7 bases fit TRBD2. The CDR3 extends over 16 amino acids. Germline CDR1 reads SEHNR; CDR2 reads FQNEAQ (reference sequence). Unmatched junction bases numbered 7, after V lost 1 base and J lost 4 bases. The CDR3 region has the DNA TGTGCCAGCAGCTTAGTGGCTAGCGGAGATTACAATGAGCAGTTCTTC. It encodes CASSLVASGDYNEQFF.

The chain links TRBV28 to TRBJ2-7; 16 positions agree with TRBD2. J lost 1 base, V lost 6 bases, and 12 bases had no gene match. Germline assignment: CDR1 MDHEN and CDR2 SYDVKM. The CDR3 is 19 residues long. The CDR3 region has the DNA TGTGCCAGCAGCCGAATCCCGGGACTAGCGGGAGGGCCGTCCTACGAGCAGTACTTC. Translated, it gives CASSRIPGLAGGPSYEQYF.

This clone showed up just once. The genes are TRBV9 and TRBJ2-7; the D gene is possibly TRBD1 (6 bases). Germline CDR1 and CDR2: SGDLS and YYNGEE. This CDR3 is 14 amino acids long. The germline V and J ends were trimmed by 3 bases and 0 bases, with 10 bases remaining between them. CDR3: CASSAGQISYEQYF. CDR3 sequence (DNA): TGTGCCAGCAGCGCCGGACAGATCTCCTACGAGCAGTACTTC.

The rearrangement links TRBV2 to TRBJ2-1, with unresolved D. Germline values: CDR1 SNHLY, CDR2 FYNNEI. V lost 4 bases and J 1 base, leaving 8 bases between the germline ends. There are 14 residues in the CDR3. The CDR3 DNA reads TGTGCCAGCAGTGGAATAGAATCCTACAATGAGCAGTTCTTC. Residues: CASSGIESYNEQFF.

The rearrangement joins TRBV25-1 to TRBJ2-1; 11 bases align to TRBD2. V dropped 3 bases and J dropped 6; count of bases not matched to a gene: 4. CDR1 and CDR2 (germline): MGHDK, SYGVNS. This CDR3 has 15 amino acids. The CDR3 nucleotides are TGTGCCAGCAGTGATTTAGCGGGAGGGTTCAATGAGCAGTTCTTC. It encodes CASSDLAGGFNEQFF.

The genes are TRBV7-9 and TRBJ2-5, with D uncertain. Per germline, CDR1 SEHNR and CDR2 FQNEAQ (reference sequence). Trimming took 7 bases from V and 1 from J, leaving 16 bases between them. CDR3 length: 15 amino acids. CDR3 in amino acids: CASNPTTLVQETQYF. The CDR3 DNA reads TGTGCCAGCAACCCTACGACTCTCGTCCAAGAGACCCAGTACTTC.

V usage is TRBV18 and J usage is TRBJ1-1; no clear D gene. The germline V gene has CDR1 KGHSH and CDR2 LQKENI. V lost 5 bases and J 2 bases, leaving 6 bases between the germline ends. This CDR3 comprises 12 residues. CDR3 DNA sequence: TGTGCCAGCTCAGCAGCTAACACTGAAGCTTTCTTT. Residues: CASSAANTEAFF.

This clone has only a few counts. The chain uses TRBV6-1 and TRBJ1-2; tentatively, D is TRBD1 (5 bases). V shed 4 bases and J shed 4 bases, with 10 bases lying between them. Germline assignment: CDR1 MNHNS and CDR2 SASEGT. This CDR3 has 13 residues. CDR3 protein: CASSADSSYGYTF. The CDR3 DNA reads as TGTGCCAGCAGTGCTGACAGCAGCTATGGCTACACCTTC.

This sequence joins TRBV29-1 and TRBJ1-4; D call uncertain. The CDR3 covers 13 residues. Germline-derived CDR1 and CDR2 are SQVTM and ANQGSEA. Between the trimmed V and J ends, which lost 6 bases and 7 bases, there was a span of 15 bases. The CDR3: CSVNIRGGEKLFF. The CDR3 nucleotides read TGCAGCGTCAACATCCGGGGAGGTGAAAAACTGTTTTTT.

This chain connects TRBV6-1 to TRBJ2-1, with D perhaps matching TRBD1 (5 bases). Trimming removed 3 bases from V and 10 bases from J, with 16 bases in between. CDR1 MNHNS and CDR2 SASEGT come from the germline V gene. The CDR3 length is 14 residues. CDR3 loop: CASSDGQGTEEQFF. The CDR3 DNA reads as TGTGCCAGCAGTGACGGTCAGGGAACGGAGGAGCAGTTCTTC.